This T cell receptor (beta chain) was sequenced during a study of blood T cells in healthy people across ages. This CDR3 is built from 13 residues. CDR1 and CDR2 from the germline V gene are KGHDR and SFDVKD. V gave up 9 bases and J gave up 2 bases, with 13 bases separating them. Primed by a sample-barcoded 5' primer and a J-beta primer mix, a second PCR proceeded for about 7 to 11 cycles. TCRdb re-analysed the 5' RACE reads in MiXCR, keeping a single row per CDR3 protein. The data hold some 700,000 distinct CDR3 sequences, with approximately 43% observed a single time. The sequencing sample was made of blood. The chain joins TRBV24-1 to TRBJ2-7; tentatively, D is TRBD1 or TRBD2 (5 bases each). The clonotype comes from a woman between 55 and 75 years old in good health. This chain's CDR3 is CATESGLTYEQYF. As DNA, the CDR3 is TGTGCCACCGAATCGGGGCTGACCTACGAGCAGTACTTC.